This TCR beta chain came from a study of radiation and T cells in renal cell carcinoma. Findings and caveats of the study: In nephrectomy-only tumors, top 100 clonotypes averaged roughly 43%, versus approximately 50% irradiated.

TCRdb keeps only in-frame clones here, not all; method: immunoSEQ multiplex PCR. The table has about 16,000 clones, 50% seen once; the top ten hold under 50%. Regarding treatment: 15 Gy SBRT to primary tumor, nephrectomy 4 weeks later. Nephrectomy followed 15 Gy stereotactic body radiation by 4 weeks. As concerns this clone: Its target is unknown.

This clonotype was obtained from a woman aged 55-70 years with renal cell carcinoma. Sequenced material: tumor tissue, taken from a patient whose treatment included radiotherapy and nephrectomy.

CDR3 sequence reads: CASSGQGAFSPLHF. As DNA, the CDR3 is TGCGCCAGCAGCGGACAGGGGGCTTTTTCACCCCTCCACTTT. The chain carries TRBV5-1 and TRBJ1-6, with 11 bases matching TRBD1. The CDR3 length is 14 residues. Germline CDR1 and CDR2: SGHRS and YFSETQ. V was pared by 4 bases and J by 9 bases, with 3 bases of the junction left unmatched.